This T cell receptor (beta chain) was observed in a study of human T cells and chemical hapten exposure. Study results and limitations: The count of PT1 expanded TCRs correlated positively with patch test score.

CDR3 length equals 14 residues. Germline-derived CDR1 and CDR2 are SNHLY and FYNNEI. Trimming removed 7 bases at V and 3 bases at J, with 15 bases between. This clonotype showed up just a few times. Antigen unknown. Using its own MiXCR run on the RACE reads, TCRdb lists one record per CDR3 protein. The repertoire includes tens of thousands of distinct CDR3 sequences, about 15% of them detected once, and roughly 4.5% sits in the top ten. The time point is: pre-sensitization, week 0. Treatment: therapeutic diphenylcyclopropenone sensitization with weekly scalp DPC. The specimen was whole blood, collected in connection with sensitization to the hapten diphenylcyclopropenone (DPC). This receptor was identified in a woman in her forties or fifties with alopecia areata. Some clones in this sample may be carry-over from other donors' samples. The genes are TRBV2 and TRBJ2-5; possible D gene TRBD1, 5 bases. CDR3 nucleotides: TGTGCCAGCATAGAGTGGGGCAGAGAAGAGACCCAGTACTTC. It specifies CASIEWGREETQYF.